This section outlines one T cell receptor beta chain sequence together with its context. The target antigen is unknown. These data belong to a study of blood T cells in healthy people across ages. Study results and limitations: In long-lived donors, naive CD4+ cell counts and diversity exceeded those of aged donors.

The CDR3 loop spans 13 amino acids. V shed 0 bases and J shed 6 bases, with 9 bases lying between them. Germline CDR1 is SGHRS and CDR2 is YFSETQ. Isolated per sample were at least 7 million PBMCs. The use of a sample-barcoded 5' primer and a J-beta primer mix characterized a second PCR of roughly 6 to 11 cycles. Every sample produced at least 2.5 million CDR3-containing paired-end reads. TCRdb analysed the 5' RACE reads with MiXCR anew, one entry per CDR3 protein. The sample consists of fewer than 700,000 distinct CDR3 sequences, roughly 48% of them appearing once. The specimen was blood. The chain uses TRBV5-1 and TRBJ1-2; D ambiguous. This TCR was sampled from an older man in good health. CDR3 nucleotide sequence: TGCGCCAGCAGCTTGGTCGGGGATGATGGCTACACCTTC. This gives the protein CASSLVGDDGYTF.